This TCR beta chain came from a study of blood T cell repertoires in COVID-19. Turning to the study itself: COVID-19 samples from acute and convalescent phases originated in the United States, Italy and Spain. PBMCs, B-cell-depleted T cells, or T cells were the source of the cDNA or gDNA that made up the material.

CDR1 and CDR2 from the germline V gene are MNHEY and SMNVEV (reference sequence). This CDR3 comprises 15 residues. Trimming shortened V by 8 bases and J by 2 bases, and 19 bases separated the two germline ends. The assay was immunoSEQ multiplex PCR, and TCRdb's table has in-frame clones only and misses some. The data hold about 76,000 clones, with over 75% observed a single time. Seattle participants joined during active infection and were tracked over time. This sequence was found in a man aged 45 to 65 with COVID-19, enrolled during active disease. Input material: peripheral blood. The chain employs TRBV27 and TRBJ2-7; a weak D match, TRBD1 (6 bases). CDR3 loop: CASSPRGDITYEQYF. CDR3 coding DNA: TGTGCCAGCTCCCCCCGAGGGGACATTACCTACGAGCAGTACTTC.